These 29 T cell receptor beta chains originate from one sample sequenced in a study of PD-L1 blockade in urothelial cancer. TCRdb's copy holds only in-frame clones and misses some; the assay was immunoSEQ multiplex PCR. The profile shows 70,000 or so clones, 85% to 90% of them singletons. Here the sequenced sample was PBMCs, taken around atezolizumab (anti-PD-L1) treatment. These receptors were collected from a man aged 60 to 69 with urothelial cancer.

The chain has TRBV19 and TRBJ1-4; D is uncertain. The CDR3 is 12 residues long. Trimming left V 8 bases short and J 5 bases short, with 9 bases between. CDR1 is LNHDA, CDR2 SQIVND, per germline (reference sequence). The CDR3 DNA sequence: TGTGCCAGTCGTCACCTAAATGAAAAACTGTTTTTT. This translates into CASRHLNEKLFF.

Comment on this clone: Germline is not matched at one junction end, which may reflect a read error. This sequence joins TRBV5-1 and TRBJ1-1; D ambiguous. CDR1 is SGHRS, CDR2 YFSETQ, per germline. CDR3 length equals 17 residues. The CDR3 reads CASSARVGIVGNAEAFF. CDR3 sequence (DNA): TGCGCCAGCAGCGCACGGGTCGGGATCGTCGGGAACGCTGAAGCTTTCTTT.

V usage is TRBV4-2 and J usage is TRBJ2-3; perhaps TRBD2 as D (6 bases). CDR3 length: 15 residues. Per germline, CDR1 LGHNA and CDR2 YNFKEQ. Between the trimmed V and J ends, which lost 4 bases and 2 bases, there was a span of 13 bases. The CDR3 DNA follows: TGTGCCAGCAGCCCCCACCGCGGGGACACAGATACGCAGTATTTT. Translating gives CASSPHRGDTDTQYF.

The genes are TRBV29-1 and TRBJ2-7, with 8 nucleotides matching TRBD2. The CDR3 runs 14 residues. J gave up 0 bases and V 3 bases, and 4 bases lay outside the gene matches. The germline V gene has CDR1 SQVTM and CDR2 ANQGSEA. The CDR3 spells CSVDGGASSYEQYF. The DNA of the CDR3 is TGCAGCGTTGACGGGGGGGCTAGCTCCTACGAGCAGTACTTC.

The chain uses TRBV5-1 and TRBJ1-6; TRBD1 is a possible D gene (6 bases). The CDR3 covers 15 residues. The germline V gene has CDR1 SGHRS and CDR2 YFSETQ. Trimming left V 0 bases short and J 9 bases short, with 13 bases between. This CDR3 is CASSLAGTTLSPLHF. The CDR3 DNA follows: TGCGCCAGCAGCTTGGCCGGGACAACCCTTTCACCCCTCCACTTT.

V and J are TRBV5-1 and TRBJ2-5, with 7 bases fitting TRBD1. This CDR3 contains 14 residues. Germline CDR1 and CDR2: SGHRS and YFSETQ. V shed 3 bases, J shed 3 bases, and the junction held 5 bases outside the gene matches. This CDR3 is CASSSGTVKETQYF. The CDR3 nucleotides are TGCGCCAGCAGCTCAGGGACAGTCAAAGAGACCCAGTACTTC.

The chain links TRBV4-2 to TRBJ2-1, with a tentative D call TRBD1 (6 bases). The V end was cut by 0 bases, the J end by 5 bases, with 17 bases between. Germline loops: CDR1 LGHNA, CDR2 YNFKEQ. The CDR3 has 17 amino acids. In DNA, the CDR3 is TGTGCCAGCAGCCAAGAGGAGAGGCCAAGGGGGAACAATGAGCAGTTCTTC. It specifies CASSQEERPRGNNEQFF.

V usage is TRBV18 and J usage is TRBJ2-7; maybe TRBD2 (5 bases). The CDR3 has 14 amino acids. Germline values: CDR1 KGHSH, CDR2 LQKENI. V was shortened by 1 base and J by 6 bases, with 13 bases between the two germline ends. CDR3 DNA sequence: TGTGCCAGCTCACCACGGCGGGCCGACTCCGAGCAGTACTTC. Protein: CASSPRRADSEQYF.

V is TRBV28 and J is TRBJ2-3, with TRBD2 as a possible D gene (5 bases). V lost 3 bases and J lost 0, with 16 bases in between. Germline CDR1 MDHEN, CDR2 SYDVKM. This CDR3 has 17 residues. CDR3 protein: CASSLGARAFSTDTQYF. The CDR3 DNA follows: TGTGCCAGCAGTTTGGGAGCGAGGGCCTTTAGCACAGATACGCAGTATTTT. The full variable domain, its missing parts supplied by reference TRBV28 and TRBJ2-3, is DVKVTQSSRYLVKRTGEKVFLECVQDMDHENMFWYRQDPGLGLRLIYFSYDVKMKEKGDIPEGYSVSREKKERFSLILESASTNQTSMYLCASSLGARAFSTDTQYFGPGTRLTVL.

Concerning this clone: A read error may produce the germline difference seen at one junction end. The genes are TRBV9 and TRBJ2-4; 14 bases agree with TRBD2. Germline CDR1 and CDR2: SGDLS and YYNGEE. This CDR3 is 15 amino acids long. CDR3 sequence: CASSVTSGGGNVQYF. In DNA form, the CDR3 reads TGTGCCAGCAGCGTGACTAGCGGGGGGGGAAACGTTCAGTACTTC.

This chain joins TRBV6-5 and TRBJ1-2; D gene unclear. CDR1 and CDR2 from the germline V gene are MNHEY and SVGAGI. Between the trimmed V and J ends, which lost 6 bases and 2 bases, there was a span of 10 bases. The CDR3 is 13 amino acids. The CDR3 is CASSQTGNYGYTF. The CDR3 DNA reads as TGTGCCAGCAGCCAGACTGGAAACTATGGCTACACCTTC.

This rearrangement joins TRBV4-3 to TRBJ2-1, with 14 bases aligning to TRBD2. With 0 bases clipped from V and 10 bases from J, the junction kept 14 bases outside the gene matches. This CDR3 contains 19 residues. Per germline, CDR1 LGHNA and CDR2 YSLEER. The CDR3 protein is CASSQDWDSTSGRAMEQFF. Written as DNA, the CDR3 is TGCGCCAGCAGCCAAGATTGGGACTCGACTAGCGGGAGGGCCATGGAGCAGTTCTTC.

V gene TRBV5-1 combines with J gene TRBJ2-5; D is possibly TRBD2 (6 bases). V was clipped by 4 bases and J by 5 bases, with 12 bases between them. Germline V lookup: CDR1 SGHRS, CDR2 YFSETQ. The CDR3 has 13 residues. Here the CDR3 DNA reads TGCGCCAGCAGCCCGGAGGGCCGGGAGACCCAGTACTTC. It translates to CASSPEGRETQYF.

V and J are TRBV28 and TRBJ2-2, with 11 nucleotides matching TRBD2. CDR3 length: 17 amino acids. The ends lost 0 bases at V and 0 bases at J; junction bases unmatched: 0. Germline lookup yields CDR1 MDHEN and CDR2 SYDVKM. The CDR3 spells CASSLWGLAANTGELFF. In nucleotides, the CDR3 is TGTGCCAGCAGTTTATGGGGACTAGCGGCGAACACCGGGGAGCTGTTTTTT.

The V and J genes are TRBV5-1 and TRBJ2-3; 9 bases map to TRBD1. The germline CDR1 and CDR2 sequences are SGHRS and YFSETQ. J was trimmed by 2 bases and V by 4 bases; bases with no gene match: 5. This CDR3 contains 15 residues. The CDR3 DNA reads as TGCGCCAGCAGCCCCGGACAGGGGAACACAGATACGCAGTATTTT. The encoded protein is CASSPGQGNTDTQYF.

The CDR3 is CASSYAAGQSYEQYF. DNA for the CDR3: TGTGCCAGCAGTTACGCCGCGGGACAGTCCTACGAGCAGTACTTC. This rearrangement joins TRBV6-6 to TRBJ2-7, with D perhaps matching TRBD1 (7 bases). CDR1 MNHNY and CDR2 SVGAGI come from the germline V gene (reference sequence). The CDR3 is 15 residues long. With 2 bases removed from V and 1 base from J, the gap between germline ends came to 12 bases.

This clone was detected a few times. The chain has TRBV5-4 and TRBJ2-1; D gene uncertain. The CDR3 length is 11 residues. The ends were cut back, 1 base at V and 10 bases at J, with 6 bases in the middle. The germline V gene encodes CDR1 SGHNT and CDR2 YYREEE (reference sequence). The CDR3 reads CASSLMEEQFF. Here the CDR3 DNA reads TGTGCCAGCAGCTTGATGGAGGAGCAGTTCTTC.

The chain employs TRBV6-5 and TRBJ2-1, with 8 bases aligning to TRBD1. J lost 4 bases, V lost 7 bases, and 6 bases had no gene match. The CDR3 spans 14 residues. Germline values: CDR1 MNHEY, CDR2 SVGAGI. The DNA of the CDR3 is TGTGCCAGCAACGCCGGGACAGGATACAATGAGCAGTTCTTC. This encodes CASNAGTGYNEQFF.

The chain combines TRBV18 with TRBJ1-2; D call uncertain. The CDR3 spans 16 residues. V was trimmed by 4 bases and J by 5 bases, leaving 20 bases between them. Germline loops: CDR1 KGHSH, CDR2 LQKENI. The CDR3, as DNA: TGTGCCAGCTCACTCCCAACTCCGGACTTGGGGTATGGCTACACCTTC. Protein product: CASSLPTPDLGYGYTF.

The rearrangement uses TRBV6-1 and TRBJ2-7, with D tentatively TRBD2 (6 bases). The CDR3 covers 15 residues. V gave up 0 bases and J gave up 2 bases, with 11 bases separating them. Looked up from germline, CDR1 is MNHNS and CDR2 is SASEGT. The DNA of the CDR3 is TGTGCCAGCAGTGAAGCAGGAGGGTATGCCTACGAGCAGTACTTC. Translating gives CASSEAGGYAYEQYF.

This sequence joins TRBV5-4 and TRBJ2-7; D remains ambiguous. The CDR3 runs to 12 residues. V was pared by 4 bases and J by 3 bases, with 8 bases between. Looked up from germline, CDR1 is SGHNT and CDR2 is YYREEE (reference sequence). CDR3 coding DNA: TGTGCCAGCAGCGTAACTAACTACGAGCAGTACTTC. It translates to CASSVTNYEQYF.

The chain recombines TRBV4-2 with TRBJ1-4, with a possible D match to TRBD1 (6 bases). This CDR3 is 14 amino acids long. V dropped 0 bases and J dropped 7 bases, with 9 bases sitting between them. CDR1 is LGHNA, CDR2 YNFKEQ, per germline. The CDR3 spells CASSQEQGVEKLFF. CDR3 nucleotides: TGTGCCAGCAGCCAAGAACAGGGAGTTGAAAAACTGTTTTTT.

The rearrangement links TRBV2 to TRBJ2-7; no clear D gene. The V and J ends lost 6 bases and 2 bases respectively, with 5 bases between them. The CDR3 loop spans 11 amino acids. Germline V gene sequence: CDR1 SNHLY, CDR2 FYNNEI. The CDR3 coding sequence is TGTGCCAGCAGCTTTACCTACGAGCAGTACTTC. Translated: CASSFTYEQYF.

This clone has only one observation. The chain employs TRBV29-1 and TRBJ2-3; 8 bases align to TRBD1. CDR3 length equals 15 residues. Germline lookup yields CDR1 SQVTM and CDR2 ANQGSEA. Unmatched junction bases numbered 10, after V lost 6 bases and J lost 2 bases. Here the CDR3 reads CSVRLGTGFTDTQYF. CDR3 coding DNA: TGCAGCGTCCGCCTCGGGACAGGATTCACAGATACGCAGTATTTT.

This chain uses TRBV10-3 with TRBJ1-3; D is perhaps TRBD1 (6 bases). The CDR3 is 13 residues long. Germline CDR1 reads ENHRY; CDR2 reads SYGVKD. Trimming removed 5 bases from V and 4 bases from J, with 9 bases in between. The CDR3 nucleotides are TGTGCCATCAGTTCCCAGGGGGGAAACACCATATATTTT. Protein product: CAISSQGGNTIYF.

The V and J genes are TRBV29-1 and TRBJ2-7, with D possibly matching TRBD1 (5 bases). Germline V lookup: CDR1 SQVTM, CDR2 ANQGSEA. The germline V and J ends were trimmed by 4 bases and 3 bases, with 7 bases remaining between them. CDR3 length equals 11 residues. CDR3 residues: CSVGRVYEQYF. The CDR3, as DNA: TGCAGCGTTGGCAGGGTCTACGAGCAGTACTTC.

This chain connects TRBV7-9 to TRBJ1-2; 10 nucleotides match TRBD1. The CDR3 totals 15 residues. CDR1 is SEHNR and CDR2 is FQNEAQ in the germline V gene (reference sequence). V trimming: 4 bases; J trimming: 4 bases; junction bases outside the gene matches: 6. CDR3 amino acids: CASSSGDRGGYGYTF. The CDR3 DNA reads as TGTGCCAGCAGCTCCGGGGACAGGGGTGGCTATGGCTACACCTTC.

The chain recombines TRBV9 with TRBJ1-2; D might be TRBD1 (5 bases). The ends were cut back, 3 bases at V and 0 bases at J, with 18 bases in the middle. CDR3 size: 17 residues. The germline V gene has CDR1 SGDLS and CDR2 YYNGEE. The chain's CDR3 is CASSGGWGDRANYGYTF. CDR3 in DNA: TGTGCCAGCAGCGGAGGGTGGGGGGATAGGGCTAACTATGGCTACACCTTC.

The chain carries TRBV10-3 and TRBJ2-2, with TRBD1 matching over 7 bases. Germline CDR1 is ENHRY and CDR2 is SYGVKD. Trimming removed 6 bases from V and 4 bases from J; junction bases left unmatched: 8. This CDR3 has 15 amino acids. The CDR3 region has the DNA TGTGCCATCAGCGGGCCGGGACAGCCCACCGGGGAGCTGTTTTTT. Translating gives CAISGPGQPTGELFF.